Sequencing of this T cell receptor beta chain was carried out in a study of blood T cell repertoires in COVID-19 (TCRdb year 2020). General notes on the study: Samples from collaborators originated in the United States, Italy and Spain and spanned both the acute and convalescent phases of COVID-19. The prospective study material was composed of cDNA or gDNA derived from T cells, B-cell-depleted T cells, or PBMCs. Deeply sampled blood TCRbeta repertoires from subjects exposed to, actively infected with, or recovered from COVID-19 were included in the dataset. The repertoires were made available in a free public database intended to serve as a resource for research on the immune response to SARS-CoV-2. The samples were drawn from the first 160 participants of the ongoing ImmuneRACE study and from 1,254 subjects provided by 6 global collaborators. Nearly every sample came with metadata listing a de-identified subject ID, COVID-19 status, age in years and sex. Where HLA class I and class II types were available, the types were taken from metadata supplied by the sample provider, not from assay-based typing. What the authors observed across the whole study: The quantity of clinical and demographic metadata differed by source and by participant and was supplied without curation.

The V and J ends are trimmed by 2 bases and 0 bases, leaving 10 bases between them. From the germline V gene, CDR1 is SGHRS and CDR2 is YFSETQ. The CDR3, from cysteine to phenylalanine, totals 15 residues. Only CDR3 DNA remains: 45 bases, in frame from the first base. TCRbeta CDR3 regions were amplified from genomic DNA by means of the immunoSEQ Assay, a bias-controlled multiplex PCR. The published analysis was carried out like this. Within the assay, amplification of reference gene primers was used to estimate how many nucleated cells each sample contained. To quantify the absolute abundance of each unique TCRbeta CDR3 rearrangement, sequence reads were collapsed and filtered. For each sample, productive Simpson clonality was calculated as the square root of Simpson's diversity index over productive rearrangements. TCRdb carries this immuneACCESS record with in-frame sequences only. Its versions omit some clonotypes, under half of them owing to an unresolved V gene in the studies checked, with the rest unexplained. The V and J calls and clone size were taken over from that table, and D and trimming were inferred from the DNA. The sample includes some 270,000 clones, with approximately 90% observed a single time. The ten most abundant clones make up approximately 0.84% of the sample.

To note about this clone: Its specific antigen is unknown. Base qualities were left out, and no much larger clone turns up one base away.

Collaborating institutions collected whole blood in K2EDTA tubes following their own protocols. For TCRbeta analysis, collaborators shipped samples as frozen whole blood, isolated PBMCs, or DNA extracted from either of those sample types. The sequenced sample was peripheral blood. The receptor's source is a man aged 25 to 40 with acute or convalescent COVID-19. The chain employs TRBV5-1 and TRBJ2-3, and the D gene may be TRBD2, 6 bases matching. The CDR3 has the sequence CASSLGGISTDTQYF. The sequenced DNA is TGCGCCAGCAGCTTAGGCGGGATTAGCACAGATACGCAGTATTTT.